This T cell receptor (beta chain) came from a study of blood T cell repertoires in COVID-19. Assay: immunoSEQ multiplex PCR; the TCRdb copy retains only in-frame clones and omits some. In the table there are approximately 140,000 clones, over 75% of which are singletons. Germline lookup yields CDR1 MNHEY and CDR2 SVGAGI. The length of the CDR3 is 14 residues. The V gene end was trimmed by 6 bases and the J gene end by 2 bases; junction bases not matched to a gene: 4. The sample consisted of peripheral blood. The receptor's source is a woman aged 60-70 years with COVID-19, enrolled during active disease. This chain joins TRBV6-5 and TRBJ2-4; 7 bases fit TRBD1. This CDR3 reads CASSHRGTKNIQYF. The CDR3 region has the DNA TGTGCCAGCAGCCACAGGGGTACCAAAAACATTCAGTACTTC.